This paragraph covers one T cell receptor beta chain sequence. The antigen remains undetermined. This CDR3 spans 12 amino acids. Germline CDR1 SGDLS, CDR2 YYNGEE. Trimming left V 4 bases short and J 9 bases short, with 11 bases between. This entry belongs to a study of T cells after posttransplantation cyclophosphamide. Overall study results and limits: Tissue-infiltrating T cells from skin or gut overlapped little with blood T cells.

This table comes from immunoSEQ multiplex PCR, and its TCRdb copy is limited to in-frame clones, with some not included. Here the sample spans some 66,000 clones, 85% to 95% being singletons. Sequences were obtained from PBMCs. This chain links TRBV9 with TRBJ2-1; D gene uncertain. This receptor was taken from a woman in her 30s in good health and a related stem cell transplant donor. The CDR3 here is CASSPLLGEQFF. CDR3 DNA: TGTGCCAGCAGCCCCCTCCTTGGTGAGCAGTTCTTC.